The 10 T cell receptor beta chains in this list originate from one sample, sequenced in a study of beta chain features in type 1 diabetes. Expressed TCRB transcripts were sequenced, since all the RNA that had been isolated was reverse transcribed. Libraries were prepared by immunoSEQ multiplex PCR; TCRdb keeps only in-frame clonotypes and omits some of them. Of fewer than 900,000 clones listed, roughly 15% were seen once; the top ten hold 0.023%. Sequenced: naive CD4+ T cells from blood. These receptor sequences come from a woman under 30 in good health.

This clone appeared a single time. The V and J genes are TRBV7-6 and TRBJ1-2, with D unresolved. Germline CDR1 reads SGHVS; CDR2 reads FNYEAQ. V lost 4 bases, J lost 8 bases, and 14 bases lay in between. The CDR3 has 13 amino acids. For the CDR3, the DNA is TGTGCCAGCAGCTCCCAGCCGCGGGTAGGCTACACCTTC. Translating it yields CASSSQPRVGYTF. Drawing the rest from reference TRBV7-6 and TRBJ1-2, the complete variable domain is GAGVSQSPRYKVTKRGQDVALRCDPISGHVSLYWYRQALGQGPEFLTYFNYEAQQDKSGLPNDRFSAERPEGSISTLTIQRTEQRDSAMYRCASSSQPRVGYTFGSGTRLTVV.

V is TRBV28 and J is TRBJ1-5; no definite D call. Germline CDR1 is MDHEN and CDR2 is SYDVKM. V was clipped by 6 bases and J by 5 bases, with 11 bases between them. This CDR3 spans 13 amino acids. The CDR3 DNA reads as TGTGCCAGCAGCTCGGATGAATATCAGCCCCAGCATTTT. Its translation: CASSSDEYQPQHF.

About this clone: Within the sample, other DNA sequences also encode this same CDR3. The genes are TRBV18 and TRBJ1-5, with a weak D call TRBD1 (6 bases). V shed 3 bases and J shed 2 bases, with 8 bases lying between them. The CDR3 sequence is 14 residues long. The germline V gene encodes CDR1 KGHSH and CDR2 LQKENI. The CDR3 loop reads CASSPGQRNQPQHF. Written as DNA, the CDR3 is TGTGCCAGCTCACCCGGACAGCGCAATCAGCCCCAGCATTTT.

The CDR3, as DNA: TGTGCCAGTAGTATAGCCAGCTCACGACCCTACGAGCAGTACTTC. Amino acids: CASSIASSRPYEQYF. The chain uses TRBV19 and TRBJ2-7; no firm D call. Trimming pared 1 base from V and 2 bases from J, leaving 12 bases between. CDR3 size: 15 residues. Germline assignment: CDR1 LNHDA and CDR2 SQIVND (reference sequence).

This clone was seen a few times. The V and J genes are TRBV7-2 and TRBJ2-3; 7 nucleotides align to TRBD1. V was pared by 4 bases and J by 1 base, with 2 bases of the junction left unmatched. Germline CDR1 reads SGHTA; CDR2 reads FQGNSA. The CDR3 has 14 amino acids. DNA of the CDR3: TGTGCCAGCAGCTCCGGACAGGGCACAGATACGCAGTATTTT. Translation gives CASSSGQGTDTQYF.

This clone was detected a few times. This rearrangement joins TRBV11-2 to TRBJ2-3, with 10 bases fitting TRBD2. Trimming at V came to 8 bases and at J to 1 base, leaving 0 bases not matched to a gene. Germline CDR1 SGHAT, CDR2 FQNNGV. The CDR3 covers 13 residues. CDR3 sequence (DNA): TGTGCCAGCGGACTAGCGGGCACAGATACGCAGTATTTT. Translated, it gives CASGLAGTDTQYF.

In its sample, this clone was seen a few times. This chain links TRBV7-9 with TRBJ1-1; D not resolved. The CDR3 consists of 14 residues. Germline values: CDR1 SEHNR, CDR2 FQNEAQ (reference sequence). V was cut by 6 bases and J by 6 bases, with 17 bases left in between. This chain's CDR3 is CASRPTSRVPEAFF. The CDR3 coding sequence is TGTGCCAGCAGACCTACGTCCCGCGTGCCTGAAGCTTTCTTT.

This rearrangement joins TRBV11-2 to TRBJ2-5, with D perhaps assigned TRBD1 or TRBD2 (5 bases each). CDR1 and CDR2 (germline): SGHAT, FQNNGV. The CDR3 covers 13 residues. V lost 8 bases to trimming and J lost 4 bases, with 14 bases between them. The CDR3 reads CASEGPRLETQYF. DNA for the CDR3: TGTGCCAGCGAGGGACCTCGGTTAGAGACCCAGTACTTC.

This clone was counted only a few times. This rearrangement joins TRBV28 to TRBJ2-1, with D possibly TRBD1 on 6 matching bases. Germline assignment: CDR1 MDHEN and CDR2 SYDVKM. Deletions cut 6 bases from V and 3 bases from J, with 15 bases between. The length of the CDR3 is 15 residues. In DNA form, the CDR3 reads TGTGCCAGCAGGGGGGCCACTTGGGACTACAATGAGCAGTTCTTC. This translates into CASRGATWDYNEQFF.

The chain is built from TRBV2 and TRBJ2-3; no reliable D call. Germline V gives CDR1 SNHLY, CDR2 FYNNEI. This CDR3 has 14 residues. The ends were cut back, 0 bases at V and 3 bases at J, with 7 bases in the middle. This chain's CDR3 is CASSEALWTDTQYF. CDR3 sequence (DNA): TGTGCCAGCAGTGAAGCGCTTTGGACAGATACGCAGTATTTT.